This paragraph covers one T cell receptor beta chain sequence. This entry belongs to a study of blood T cell repertoires in COVID-19. Study-wide background: Whether acute or convalescent, the COVID-19 samples came from the United States, Italy and Spain. Sources were T cells, B-cell-depleted T cells, or PBMCs; the material itself was cDNA or gDNA.

Germline loops: CDR1 MNHNS, CDR2 SASEGT. V was clipped by 0 bases and J by 4 bases; unmatched bases: 6. The CDR3 length is 16 residues. Original processing notes: Scientists estimated how many nucleated cells there were by amplifying reference gene primers. Sequenced by immunoSEQ multiplex PCR; TCRdb stores in-frame clones only, minus some. The V and J calls and clone size were taken over from that table, and D and trimming were inferred from the DNA. The data show about 58,000 clones, about 91% seen once. This clonotype was obtained from a man aged 45-65 years with active COVID-19. Sequenced: peripheral blood. The genes are TRBV6-1 and TRBJ2-3; 8 bases line up with TRBD2. The CDR3 sequence: CASSEAQREIPDTQYF. CDR3 bases: TGTGCCAGCAGTGAAGCGCAGCGGGAGATACCAGATACGCAGTATTTT.